These 20 T cell receptor beta chains originate from one sample sequenced in a study of shared clonotypes between healthy human individuals. Repertoires were generated with immunoSEQ multiplex PCR, while TCRdb's copy carries only in-frame clones and drops some. The sample holds hundreds of thousands of clones, 95% to 97% seen once. Terminally differentiated effector memory CD45RA+ cells were left out of the naive CD8 fraction, which was CD45RO-negative and positively selected for CCR7. Sequencing input: naive CD8+ T cells sorted from blood. The receptors stem from a woman aged 25 to 45 in good health.

The chain combines TRBV5-6 with TRBJ1-3; TRBD1 might be the D (6 bases). Germline V gene sequence: CDR1 SGHDT, CDR2 YYEEEE. There are 18 residues in the CDR3. The V end was cut by 4 bases, the J end by 0 bases, with 20 bases between. CDR3 in amino acids: CASSLNGAGTNSGNTIYF. CDR3 nucleotide sequence: TGTGCCAGCAGCCTGAACGGGGCCGGGACAAACTCTGGAAACACCATATATTTT.

The chain links TRBV28 to TRBJ2-1, with 11 bases that match TRBD1. V was clipped by 2 bases and J by 5 bases; unmatched bases: 8. Germline CDR1 MDHEN, CDR2 SYDVKM. The CDR3 is 17 amino acids. CDR3 nucleotides: TGTGCCAGCAGTTTAAGGCCGGGACAGGGGGTCCACAATGAGCAGTTCTTC. This codes for CASSLRPGQGVHNEQFF.

The CDR3 protein is CASRSPAGNPGGTQYF. The CDR3 nucleotides read TGTGCCAGCAGATCCCCCGCCGGGAACCCGGGGGGTACCCAGTACTTC. The genes are TRBV28 and TRBJ2-5, with 7 bases fitting TRBD2. The CDR3 runs to 16 residues. Germline CDR1 is MDHEN and CDR2 is SYDVKM. V was pared by 6 bases and J by 8 bases, with 18 bases of the junction left unmatched.

DNA for the CDR3: TGTGCCAGCAGTGCCGGATCGAGCGGGTGGGCCAACAATGAGCAGTTCTTC. The encoded protein is CASSAGSSGWANNEQFF. The V call is TRBV6-1, the J call TRBJ2-1; weak D call: TRBD2 (6 bases). V lost 4 bases to trimming and J lost 5 bases, with 21 bases between them. Per germline, CDR1 MNHNS and CDR2 SASEGT. The CDR3 contains 17 residues.

The chain is built from TRBV7-2 and TRBJ2-6; D uncertain. Trimming took 7 bases from V and 0 from J, leaving 10 bases between them. This CDR3 has 15 residues. Germline values: CDR1 SGHTA, CDR2 FQGNSA. The CDR3 region is CASTLGFSGANVLTF. CDR3 nucleotides: TGTGCCAGCACCTTGGGGTTCTCTGGGGCCAACGTCCTGACTTTC.

This chain joins TRBV28 and TRBJ1-1; 12 positions match TRBD1. Germline CDR1 and CDR2: MDHEN and SYDVKM. The junction had 2 bases not matched to a gene; V was cut back by 5 bases and J by 1 base. CDR3 length: 15 amino acids. As DNA, the CDR3 is TGTGCCAGCAGTGGGACAGGGGGCGGGAACACTGAAGCTTTCTTT. This gives the protein CASSGTGGGNTEAFF.

This chain uses TRBV23-1 with TRBJ2-3, with D maybe TRBD2 (6 bases). TRBV23-1 is an ORF, and what it does is uncertain. Trimming stripped 0 bases from V and 3 bases from J, with 10 bases between. The CDR3 spans 15 residues. The CDR3 loop reads CASSQSGTVTDTQYF. CDR3 nucleotide sequence: TGCGCCAGCAGTCAATCCGGGACTGTAACAGATACGCAGTATTTT.

The chain couples TRBV6-5 to TRBJ2-1, with D possibly TRBD2 on 5 matching bases. The germline V gene encodes CDR1 MNHEY and CDR2 SVGAGI. The germline V and J ends were trimmed by 2 bases and 6 bases, with 5 bases remaining between them. This CDR3 comprises 12 residues. CDR3 in amino acids: CASSYRGNEQFF. CDR3 nucleotides: TGTGCCAGCAGTTACCGGGGCAATGAGCAGTTCTTC.

On this clone itself: The sample carries other DNA sequences with the same CDR3. J is TRBJ1-5 and V is TRBV19; TRBD1 is a possible D gene (6 bases). The CDR3 length is 14 residues. The V gene lost 3 bases and the J gene lost 4 bases, with 10 bases spanning the gap. The germline V gene encodes CDR1 LNHDA and CDR2 SQIVND (reference sequence). CDR3 sequence reads: CASSIRDINQPQHF. The CDR3 bases are TGTGCCAGTAGTATCCGGGACATAAATCAGCCCCAGCATTTT.

The chain links TRBV27 to TRBJ1-5; 8 bases align to TRBD1. This CDR3 region has 15 residues. CDR1 MNHEY and CDR2 SMNVEV come from the germline V gene (reference sequence). With V trimmed by 5 bases and J by 0 bases, 3 bases remained unmatched. The CDR3 nucleotides are TGTGCCAGCAGTGGACAGGGCGATAGCAATCAGCCCCAGCATTTT. Protein: CASSGQGDSNQPQHF.

The chain employs TRBV28 and TRBJ1-4, with D possibly TRBD1 on 6 matching bases. CDR3 size: 16 residues. Germline V gene lookup returns CDR1 MDHEN and CDR2 SYDVKM. V lost 2 bases to trimming and J lost 6 bases, with 16 bases between them. CDR3 sequence reads: CASSLSSTGLDEKLFF. The CDR3 DNA is TGTGCCAGCAGTTTAAGTAGCACAGGGCTGGATGAAAAACTGTTTTTT.

The chain uses TRBV5-1 and TRBJ2-1; 7 bases agree with TRBD2. Germline V lookup: CDR1 SGHRS, CDR2 YFSETQ. With V trimmed by 1 base and J by 7 bases, 11 bases remained unmatched. The CDR3 runs to 16 residues. The CDR3 nucleotides are TGCGCCAGCAGCTTGTTTGCGGGAGTTGGCGAGAATGAGCAGTTCTTC. Amino acids: CASSLFAGVGENEQFF.

The chain has TRBV7-9 and TRBJ2-1; D is unclear. Trimming removed 10 bases from V and 4 bases from J, with 17 bases in between. Germline assignment: CDR1 SEHNR and CDR2 FQNEAQ (reference sequence). This CDR3 comprises 14 residues. The CDR3 DNA follows: TGTGCCACCGGCCGGGCGGAGCCGTACAATGAGCAGTTCTTC. Amino acid sequence: CATGRAEPYNEQFF.

CDR3 in DNA: TGCGCCAGCAGCTTGGGCAGGGACGGAAACACCATATATTTT. Protein: CASSLGRDGNTIYF. V usage is TRBV5-1 and J usage is TRBJ1-3; a weak D match, TRBD1 (5 bases). V was trimmed by 0 bases and J by 4 bases, leaving 8 bases between them. Per the germline V gene, CDR1 is SGHRS and CDR2 is YFSETQ. This CDR3 has 14 residues.

In nucleotides, the CDR3 is TGCAGCGTTGAGCTAGCGGGATTCTACAATGAGCAGTTCTTC. Protein product: CSVELAGFYNEQFF. This sequence joins TRBV29-1 and TRBJ2-1; 9 bases match TRBD2. The junction had 3 bases not matched to a gene; V was cut back by 3 bases and J by 3 bases. The CDR3 length is 14 residues. Germline CDR1 SQVTM, CDR2 ANQGSEA.

The rearrangement links TRBV9 to TRBJ1-5, with a weak D call TRBD1 (5 bases). Germline V lookup: CDR1 SGDLS, CDR2 YYNGEE. The CDR3 runs 15 residues. V lost 4 bases and J lost 0, with 11 bases in between. The CDR3 protein is CASSLGTASNQPQHF. In DNA form, the CDR3 reads TGTGCCAGCAGCCTCGGGACGGCTAGCAATCAGCCCCAGCATTTT.

The chain combines TRBV27 with TRBJ2-1; either TRBD1 or TRBD2 may supply D (5 bases each). The ends were cut back, 1 base at V and 6 bases at J, with 7 bases in the middle. The CDR3 runs 13 residues. Looked up from germline, CDR1 is MNHEY and CDR2 is SMNVEV (reference sequence). The CDR3 loop is CASSLLGPNEQFF. The CDR3 bases are TGTGCCAGCAGTTTATTGGGACCCAATGAGCAGTTCTTC.

V usage is TRBV2 and J usage is TRBJ1-4; D ambiguous. The CDR3 runs 14 residues. The V end lost 10 bases, the J end lost 0 bases, and 12 bases lay between the germline ends. Germline lookup yields CDR1 SNHLY and CDR2 FYNNEI. The CDR3 here is CATRPDATNEKLFF. The DNA for the CDR3 is TGTGCCACCCGACCGGACGCAACTAATGAAAAACTGTTTTTT. Full variable domain (missing parts from reference TRBV2 and TRBJ1-4): EPEVTQTPSHQVTQMGQEVILRCVPISNHLYFYWYRQILGQKVEFLVSFYNNEISEKSEIFDDQFSVERPDGSNFTLKIRSTKLEDSAMYFCATRPDATNEKLFFGSGTQLSVL.

CDR3 residues: CASNTGQSGAYGYTF. The CDR3 DNA sequence: TGTGCCAGCAATACGGGACAATCGGGGGCCTATGGCTACACCTTC. This chain joins TRBV19 and TRBJ1-2, with D perhaps matching TRBD1 (6 bases). The V gene lost 9 bases and the J gene lost 4 bases, with 21 bases spanning the gap. The CDR3 has 15 residues. The germline V gene has CDR1 LNHDA and CDR2 SQIVND (reference sequence).

This clone was observed a few times. J is TRBJ1-5 and V is TRBV6-1; 8 bases line up with TRBD1. Germline values: CDR1 MNHNS, CDR2 SASEGT. The CDR3 length is 14 residues. J gave up 7 bases and V 3 bases, and 5 bases lay outside the gene matches. CDR3 in amino acids: CASSDVDRAQPQHF. CDR3 in DNA: TGTGCCAGCAGTGATGTGGACAGGGCCCAGCCCCAGCATTTT.